Following are 11 T cell receptor beta chains from one sample sequenced in a study of cytomegalovirus exposure and HLA in healthy donors. This table comes from immunoSEQ multiplex PCR, and its TCRdb copy is limited to in-frame clones, with some not included. The sample has 55,000 to 65,000 clones; more than 90% are singletons. The sample was PBMCs. These receptors were taken from a man younger than 35 in good health and CMV-seronegative.

The rearrangement uses TRBV5-6 and TRBJ2-3; 11 bases map to TRBD2. V gave up 3 bases and J gave up 3 bases; unmatched junction bases: 3. The CDR3 totals 15 residues. CDR1 and CDR2 from the germline V gene are SGHDT and YYEEEE. The CDR3 coding sequence is TGTGCCAGCAGCTCAGGACTAGCGGGTACAGATACGCAGTATTTT. It yields the protein CASSSGLAGTDTQYF. Full variable domain (missing parts from reference TRBV5-6 and TRBJ2-3): DAGVTQSPTHLIKTRGQQVTLRCSPKSGHDTVSWYQQALGQGPQFIFQYYEEEERQRGNFPDRFSGHQFPNYSSELNVNALLLGDSALYLCASSSGLAGTDTQYFGPGTRLTVL.

The genes are TRBV5-6 and TRBJ1-6; TRBD1 might be the D (6 bases). Germline V lookup: CDR1 SGHDT, CDR2 YYEEEE. V was clipped by 3 bases and J by 9 bases, with 19 bases between them. The CDR3 consists of 16 residues. CDR3 sequence reads: CASSYETGVGTSPLHF. The CDR3 nucleotides are TGTGCCAGCAGCTACGAGACAGGAGTCGGTACTTCACCCCTCCACTTT.

The V and J genes are TRBV6-1 and TRBJ2-1, with no clear D. Germline CDR1 and CDR2: MNHNS and SASEGT. V lost 4 bases and J lost 6, with 7 bases in between. The CDR3 consists of 12 residues. CDR3 loop: CASSVSGNEQFF. The CDR3 DNA is TGTGCCAGCAGTGTTAGTGGCAATGAGCAGTTCTTC.

The chain combines TRBV4-3 with TRBJ1-1; 8 positions agree with TRBD1. This CDR3 contains 14 residues. J gave up 3 bases and V 4 bases, and 4 bases lay outside the gene matches. Looked up from germline, CDR1 is LGHNA and CDR2 is YSLEER. The CDR3 is CASSPGQGHTEAFF. Here the CDR3 DNA reads TGCGCCAGCAGCCCCGGACAGGGCCACACTGAAGCTTTCTTT.

The chain combines TRBV19 with TRBJ2-1, with 12 bases lining up with TRBD1. CDR1 and CDR2 (germline): LNHDA, SQIVND (reference sequence). CDR3 size: 21 residues. V was pared by 0 bases and J by 6 bases, with 18 bases of the junction left unmatched. This CDR3 reads CASSIDPGTGGWSIGGNEQFF. CDR3 sequence (DNA): TGTGCCAGTAGTATAGACCCGGGGACAGGGGGCTGGAGTATAGGAGGCAATGAGCAGTTCTTC. The variable domain in full, with the rest retrieved from reference TRBV19 and TRBJ2-1, is DGGITQSPKYLFRKEGQNVTLSCEQNLNHDAMYWYRQDPGQGLRLIYYSQIVNDFQKGDIAEGYSVSREKKESFPLTVTSAQKNPTAFYLCASSIDPGTGGWSIGGNEQFFGPGTRLTVL.

The rearrangement uses TRBV11-2 and TRBJ2-2; D remains ambiguous. The CDR3 length is 14 residues. Per the germline V gene, CDR1 is SGHAT and CDR2 is FQNNGV. The V end lost 1 base, the J end lost 3 bases, and 6 bases lay between the germline ends. CDR3 amino acids: CASSLVQYTGELFF. In DNA, the CDR3 is TGTGCCAGCAGCTTAGTCCAATACACCGGGGAGCTGTTTTTT. Full variable domain (remainder filled in from reference TRBV11-2 and TRBJ2-2): EAGVAQSPRYKIIEKRQSVAFWCNPISGHATLYWYQQILGQGPKLLIQFQNNGVVDDSQLPKDRFSAERLKGVDSTLKIQPAKLEDSAVYLCASSLVQYTGELFFGEGSRLTVL.

J is TRBJ1-1 and V is TRBV7-8; tentative D call: TRBD1 (6 bases). Germline CDR1 is SGHVS and CDR2 is FQNEAQ. Trimming pared 1 base from V and 4 bases from J, leaving 10 bases between. The CDR3 consists of 14 residues. This chain's CDR3 is CASSLEGVVTEAFF. CDR3 DNA: TGTGCCAGCAGCTTAGAGGGGGTAGTCACTGAAGCTTTCTTT. Supplemented by reference TRBV7-8 and TRBJ1-1, the full variable domain reads GAGVSQSPRYKVAKRGQDVALRCDPISGHVSLFWYQQALGQGPEFLTYFQNEAQLDKSGLPSDRFFAERPEGSVSTLKIQRTQQEDSAVYLCASSLEGVVTEAFFGQGTRLTVV.

CDR3 sequence: CASSLGLAGPQETQYF. As DNA, the CDR3 is TGCGCCAGCAGCTTGGGACTAGCGGGACCACAAGAGACCCAGTACTTC. V is TRBV5-1 and J is TRBJ2-5; 11 bases match TRBD2. CDR1 is SGHRS and CDR2 is YFSETQ in the germline V gene. The ends lost 0 bases at V and 2 bases at J; junction bases unmatched: 3. The CDR3 contains 16 residues.

The rearrangement uses TRBV5-1 and TRBJ1-2; tentatively, D is TRBD1 (6 bases). CDR3 length: 13 amino acids. Germline CDR1 and CDR2: SGHRS and YFSETQ. Trimming pared 7 bases from V and 2 bases from J, leaving 12 bases between. CDR3 sequence reads: CASQGGGNYGYTF. The CDR3 DNA reads TGCGCCAGCCAGGGAGGGGGGAACTATGGCTACACCTTC.

CDR3 sequence reads: CASSLATGDVKNIQYF. The CDR3 DNA sequence: TGTGCCAGCAGCTTAGCTACAGGGGATGTCAAAAACATTCAGTACTTC. V gene TRBV7-2 combines with J gene TRBJ2-4, with 7 bases matching TRBD1. The CDR3 runs 16 residues. V trimming: 0 bases; J trimming: 3 bases; junction bases outside the gene matches: 5. In germline, CDR1 is SGHTA, CDR2 FQGNSA. The full variable domain, with the rest looked up from reference TRBV7-2 and TRBJ2-4, is GAGVSQSPSNKVTEKGKDVELRCDPISGHTALYWYRQSLGQGLEFLIYFQGNSAPDKSGLPSDRFSAERTGGSVSTLTIQRTQQEDSAVYLCASSLATGDVKNIQYFGAGTRLSVL.

V gene TRBV5-1 combines with J gene TRBJ2-2; TRBD2 is a possible D gene (7 bases). The germline V gene has CDR1 SGHRS and CDR2 YFSETQ. Trimming removed 4 bases at V and 4 bases at J, with 14 bases between. This CDR3 is 15 amino acids long. DNA of the CDR3: TGCGCCAGCAGCCGCGGGGGCCTAGGCACCGGGGAGCTGTTTTTT. Protein: CASSRGGLGTGELFF. The full variable domain, in which reference TRBV5-1 and TRBJ2-2 provide the parts outside the CDR3, is KAGVTQTPRYLIKTRGQQVTLSCSPISGHRSVSWYQQTPGQGLQFLFEYFSETQRNKGNFPGRFSGRQFSNSRSEMNVSTLELGDSALYLCASSRGGLGTGELFFGEGSRLTVL.